This T cell receptor (beta chain) comes out of a study of metastatic and nonmetastatic thyroid tumors. Study outcomes and limitations: Compared with benign nodules, malignant thyroid tumors were reported to have significantly higher TCR beta diversity in both blood and tumor.

TCRdb used MiXCR to call clones anew from the PCR reads. The sample includes about 21,000 clones, roughly 27% of them seen just once. Details on this clone: The antigen remains unidentified.

Thyroid surgery was preceded by no treatment in any patient. This CDR3 spans 15 amino acids. The trim removed 5 bases at V and 2 bases at J, leaving 5 bases unmatched. Sequenced material: tumor tissue. The chain links TRBV12-3 or TRBV12-4 to TRBJ2-7; TRBD1 aligns across 11 bases. This receptor was identified in a male donor with papillary thyroid cancer or a benign thyroid nodule (not recorded which). Some clones in this sample may be carry-over from other donors' samples. CDR3 amino acids: CASSPPGQGAYEQYF. In nucleotides, the CDR3 is TGTGCCAGCAGTCCACCGGGACAGGGGGCCTACGAGCAGTACTTC.